This note documents a single T cell receptor beta chain sequence. Authors' methods: The authors estimated nucleated cell counts from reference gene primer amplification. Sequenced by immunoSEQ multiplex PCR; TCRdb stores in-frame clones only, minus some. Clonal size and the V and J genes are those of that table, whereas D and trimming came from the DNA. Among 55,000 to 80,000 clones, 82% were seen once, and the ten largest hold more than 15%. This record belongs to a study of blood T cell repertoires in COVID-19. The CDR3 has 15 residues. Germline V gene data show CDR1 as SGHNT and CDR2 as YYREEE (reference sequence). J gave up 4 bases and V 4 bases, and 7 bases lay outside the gene matches.

This clonotype originated in a man older than 75 with active COVID-19. The sequenced material came from peripheral blood. This chain connects TRBV5-4 to TRBJ2-2, with 7 positions matching TRBD2. In nucleotides, the CDR3 is TGTGCCAGCAGCCCCCCTCCGGGGGGCACCGGGGAGCTGTTTTTT. Translation: CASSPPPGGTGELFF.